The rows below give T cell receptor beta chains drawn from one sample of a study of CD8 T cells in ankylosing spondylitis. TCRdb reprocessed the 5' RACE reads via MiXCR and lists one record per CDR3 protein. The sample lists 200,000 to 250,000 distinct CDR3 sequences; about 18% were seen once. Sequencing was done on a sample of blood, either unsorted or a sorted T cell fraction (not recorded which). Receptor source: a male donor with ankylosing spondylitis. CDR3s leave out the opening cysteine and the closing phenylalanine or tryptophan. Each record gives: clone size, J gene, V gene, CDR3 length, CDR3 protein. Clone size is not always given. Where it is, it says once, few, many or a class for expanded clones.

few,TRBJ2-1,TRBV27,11,ASSLIRDNEQF
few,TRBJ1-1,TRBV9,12,ASSEGGGDTEAF
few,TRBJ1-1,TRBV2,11,ASKGPGNTEAF
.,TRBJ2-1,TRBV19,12,ASSMGGNYNEQF
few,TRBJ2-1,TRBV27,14,ASRLLAGDSYNEQF
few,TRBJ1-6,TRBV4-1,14,ASSLHEGELNSPLH
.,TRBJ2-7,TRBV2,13,ASSPTSGGLYEQY
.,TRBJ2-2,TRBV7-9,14,ASSLVGASGPQTPF
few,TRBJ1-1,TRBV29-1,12,SVEGGDLNTEAF
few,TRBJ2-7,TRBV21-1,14,ASSRWTPPRHYEQY
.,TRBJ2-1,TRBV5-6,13,ASSKDRGLYNEQF
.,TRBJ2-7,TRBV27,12,ASSPRGQTYEQY
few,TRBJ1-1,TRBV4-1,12,ASSQQQGATEAF
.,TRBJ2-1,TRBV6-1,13,ASSIAGGPYNEQF
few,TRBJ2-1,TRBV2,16,ASSERSGGTSVYNEQF
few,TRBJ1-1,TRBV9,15,ASSVERDTHMNTEAF
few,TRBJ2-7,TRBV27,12,ASSPAGGGYEQY
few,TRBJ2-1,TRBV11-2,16,ASSLDAGASGLLNEQF
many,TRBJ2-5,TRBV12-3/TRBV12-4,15,ASSSSTVRSDQETQY
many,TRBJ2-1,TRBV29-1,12,SGAGTGGWNEQF
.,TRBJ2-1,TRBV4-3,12,ASSQDVSNNEQF
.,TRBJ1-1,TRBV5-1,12,ASSSNPGGTEAF
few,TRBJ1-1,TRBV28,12,ASSLQGMKTEAF
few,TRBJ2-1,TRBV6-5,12,ASSYSGQVNNEL
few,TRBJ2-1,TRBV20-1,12,SVIGRNQYNEQF
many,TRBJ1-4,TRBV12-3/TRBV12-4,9,ASSLNEKLF
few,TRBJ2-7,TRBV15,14,ATSRDSLDTSYEQY
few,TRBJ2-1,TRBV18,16,ASSPPDRPRGEDNEQF
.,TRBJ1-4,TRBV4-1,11,ASSGQLNEKLF
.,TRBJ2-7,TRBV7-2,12,ASSLSPTGYEQY
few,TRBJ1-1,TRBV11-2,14,ASSLSRAARNTEAF
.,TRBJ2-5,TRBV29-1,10,SVERGLETQY
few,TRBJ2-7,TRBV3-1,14,ASSQPSRAGSYEQY
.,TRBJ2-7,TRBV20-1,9,SARGGYEQY
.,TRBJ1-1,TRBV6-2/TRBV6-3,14,ASTFTRADLNTEAF
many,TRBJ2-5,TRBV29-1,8,SVEKETQY
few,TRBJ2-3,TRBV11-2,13,ASSFRGVIGDTQY
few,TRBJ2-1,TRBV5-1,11,ASSQTGSDEQF
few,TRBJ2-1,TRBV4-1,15,ASSQVIAGGAYNEQF
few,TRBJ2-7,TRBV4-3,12,ASSPARGPYEQY
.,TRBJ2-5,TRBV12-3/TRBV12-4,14,ASSLGLAGGPETQY
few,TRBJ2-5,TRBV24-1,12,ATSDWDSRETQY
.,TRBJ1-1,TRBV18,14,ASSPTDDRSGTEAF
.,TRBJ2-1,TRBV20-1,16,SARDVTTAGVSYNEQF
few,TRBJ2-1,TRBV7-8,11,ASSLDAGNEQF
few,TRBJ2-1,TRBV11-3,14,ASSPRTSRGYNEQF
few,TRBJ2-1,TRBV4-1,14,ASSPPVRGTSDEQF
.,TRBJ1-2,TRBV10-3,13,AISESTGGDYGYT
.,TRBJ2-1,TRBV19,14,ASSTEVAGAYNEQF
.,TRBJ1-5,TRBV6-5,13,ASSLQGYGNQPQH
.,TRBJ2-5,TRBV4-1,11,ASSRTEEETQY
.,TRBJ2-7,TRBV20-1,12,SARDRGDPYEQY
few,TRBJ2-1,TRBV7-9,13,ASSPGSSGRFEQF
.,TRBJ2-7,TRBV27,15,ASSSLRTSGPSYEQY